This T cell receptor beta chain was sequenced for a study of vaccination and CD4 T cells after COVID-19. The Oncomine TCR Beta short-read assay sequenced DNA from cultured CD4+ T cells. One entry per CDR3 protein results from TCRdb running MiXCR on the PCR reads. The data contain around 19,000 distinct CDR3 sequences, roughly 78% of them singletons. On this clonotype: No antigen is known for it.

Treatment of the sample: approximately nine-day PBMC culture with coronavirus spike peptide pools or control peptides (ViraFEST assay). Specimen: CD4+ T cells from blood, cultured in vitro, collected after SARS-CoV-2 vaccination. The TCR was taken from a human donor who received a COVID-19 vaccine.

The CDR3 DNA follows: TGTGCCAGCAGCCAAGATAACACAGGCCGTTTGCTCTATAATTCACCCCTCCACTTT. Its translation is CASSQDNTGRLLYNSPLHF. The chain uses TRBV4-2 and TRBJ1-6, with a tentative D call TRBD1 (5 bases). Germline-derived CDR1 and CDR2 are LGHNA and YNFKEQ. The CDR3 runs 19 residues. The ends were cut back, 0 bases at V and 3 bases at J, with 18 bases in the middle.